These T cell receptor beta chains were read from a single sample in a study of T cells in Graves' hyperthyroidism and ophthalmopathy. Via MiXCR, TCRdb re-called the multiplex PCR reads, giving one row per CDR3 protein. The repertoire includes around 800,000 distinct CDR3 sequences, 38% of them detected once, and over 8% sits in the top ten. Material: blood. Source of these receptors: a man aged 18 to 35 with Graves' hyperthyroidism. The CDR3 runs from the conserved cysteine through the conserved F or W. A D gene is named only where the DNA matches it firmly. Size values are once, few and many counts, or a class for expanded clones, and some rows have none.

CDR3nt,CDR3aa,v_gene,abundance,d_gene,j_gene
TGTGCCAGCAGCGTAGGGCGGGGCCAGCATTTT,CASSVGRGQHF,TRBV9,.,.,TRBJ1-5
TGTGCCAGCAGTTGTCAGCCCCAGCATTTT,CASSCQPQHF,TRBV28,.,.,TRBJ1-5
TGTGCCACCAGCAGAGGTAGGCAAGCCACCCACTACGAGCAGTACTTC,CATSRGRQATHYEQYF,TRBV15,many,.,TRBJ2-7
TGTGCCAGCAGCTTAGAGGTCGGAGGCCACCCGGGCGAGCAGTACTTC,CASSLEVGGHPGEQYF,TRBV7-8,few,.,TRBJ2-7
TGTGCCAGCAGTGTAGCGGGAGGGAACTCCTACGAGCAGTACTTC,CASSVAGGNSYEQYF,TRBV12-3/TRBV12-4,.,TRBD2,TRBJ2-7
TGTGCCACCAGCAGAGAGTCGCCTAATGAAAAACTGTTTTTT,CATSRESPNEKLFF,TRBV15,.,.,TRBJ1-4
TGCAGCTGGGGAGGTTACACTGAAGCTTTCTTT,CSWGGYTEAFF,TRBV29-1,.,.,TRBJ1-1
TGCAGCGTTGGGCTAGCGGTAAACTACGAGCAGTACTTC,CSVGLAVNYEQYF,TRBV29-1,many,TRBD2,TRBJ2-7
TGTGCCAGCAGTGAACAGGGGCACGGGGAGCTGTTTTTT,CASSEQGHGELFF,TRBV2,.,.,TRBJ2-2
TGTGCCAGCTCATTAACGGACAGTCCTTATCTCCCCAATGAAAAACTGTTTTTT,CASSLTDSPYLPNEKLFF,TRBV19,.,.,TRBJ1-4
TGTGCCAGCATTAACAGGGCGAACGCTGAAGCTTTCTTT,CASINRANAEAFF,TRBV6-5,.,.,TRBJ1-1
TGTGCCAGCAGCCAAGGACAGGGAGTACTTGGCTACACCTTC,CASSQGQGVLGYTF,TRBV3-1,.,TRBD1,TRBJ1-2
TGCGCCAGCAGCCAAGAAGGGAGTTCTATCACCGGGGAGCTGTTTTTT,CASSQEGSSITGELFF,TRBV7-6,once,.,TRBJ2-2
TGTGCCAGCAGTTTAGTACCGCTACAGGGGGAAAAACTGTTTTTT,CASSLVPLQGEKLFF,TRBV12-3/TRBV12-4,few,TRBD1,TRBJ1-4
TGTGCCAGCAGCCATGCGTGGGACTCACCCTACGAGCAGTACTTC,CASSHAWDSPYEQYF,TRBV7-2,.,.,TRBJ2-7
TGTGCCAGCAGTTTCGGGACAGGAGGTAATCAGCCCCAGCATTTT,CASSFGTGGNQPQHF,TRBV12-3/TRBV12-4,many,TRBD1,TRBJ1-5
TGTGCCAGCAGCCAAGAGCTCGGAGGGGAGCAGTACTTC,CASSQELGGEQYF,TRBV7-2,few,.,TRBJ2-7
TGTGCCAGCAGTTTCAAGGGGGGGATTGAAGCTTTCTTT,CASSFKGGIEAFF,TRBV6-5,.,.,TRBJ1-1
TGCAGCGTTGACGGACAGGAGCTGCTTAGGGATTCCACGGTCTGGCCCCAGCATTTT,CSVDGQELLRDSTVWPQHF,TRBV29-1,few,TRBD1,TRBJ1-5
TGTGCCAGCACTGACAGGGGACAGCCCCAGCATTTT,CASTDRGQPQHF,TRBV2,.,TRBD1,TRBJ1-5
TGTGCCATCAAGACAGCCTACGGAGAGCAGTACTTC,CAIKTAYGEQYF,TRBV10-3,.,.,TRBJ2-7
TGTGCCAGCAGAGCCATTAGGGGACGAGGCTATGGCTACACCTTC,CASRAIRGRGYGYTF,TRBV2,many,.,TRBJ1-2
TGTGCCAGCAGTGGTGGACAGGATTTTTATAGCAATCAGCCCCAGCATTTT,CASSGGQDFYSNQPQHF,TRBV6-5,.,TRBD1,TRBJ1-5
TGTGCCAGCAGTAGCGGGAGTTCCGCCGAGCAGTACTTC,CASSSGSSAEQYF,TRBV7-2,.,TRBD2,TRBJ2-7
TGTGCCAGCAGCTTAGTTTTTAGCTCCTACGAGCAGTACTTC,CASSLVFSSYEQYF,TRBV7-2,.,.,TRBJ2-7
TGTGCCAGCAGTGTACAGCAAGAGACCCAGTACTTC,CASSVQQETQYF,TRBV2,many,.,TRBJ2-5
TGCAGTGCGCCCCTAGCGGCCCTCTCCTACGAGCAGTACTTC,CSAPLAALSYEQYF,TRBV20-1,few,TRBD2,TRBJ2-7
TGTGCCAGCCACCGGGGAGGGCACACCGGGGAGCTGTTTTTT,CASHRGGHTGELFF,TRBV10-3,.,TRBD2,TRBJ2-2
TGCGCCAGCAGCCAAGACACGTACTCCTACGAGCAGTACTTC,CASSQDTYSYEQYF,TRBV4-3,.,.,TRBJ2-7
TGTGCCAGCAGTGGGGGCAGGGGGAACTATGGCTACACCTTC,CASSGGRGNYGYTF,TRBV5-5,few,TRBD1,TRBJ1-2
TGTGCCAGTTCCACCGGGGATTCTGGAAACACCATATATTTT,CASSTGDSGNTIYF,TRBV12-3/TRBV12-4,few,.,TRBJ1-3
TGTGCCAGCAGCTTAGTCGGGGGGGTACAAGAGACCCAGTACTTC,CASSLVGGVQETQYF,TRBV11-2,.,TRBD2,TRBJ2-5